This T cell receptor (beta chain) was sequenced in a study of identical twins' blood T cells. Trimming pared 1 base from V and 5 bases from J, leaving 6 bases between. Germline V gives CDR1 GTSNPN, CDR2 SVGIG (reference sequence). The CDR3 length is 12 residues. A note on this clonotype: Antigen: not known.

Per the original methods: Each donor had about 85,000 to nearly 500,000 clonotypes. TCRdb recomputed calls from the 5' RACE reads with MiXCR, one row per CDR3 protein. The V and J calls were not made by the authors but by TCRdb's processing. The repertoire includes roughly 1,200 distinct CDR3 sequences, roughly 84% of them detected once, and around 5% sits in the top ten. Donors were six healthy women in three monozygous twin pairs. Overall study findings and caveats: Twins shared more top CDR3 clonotypes than unrelated donors did.

This chain links TRBV30 with TRBJ1-5; D ambiguous. Sequenced sample: PBMCs. This clonotype was obtained from a woman between 18 and 49 years old in good health. In DNA, the CDR3 is TGTGCCTGGAGTGCCCCTTATCAGCCCCAGCATTTT. Amino acid sequence: CAWSAPYQPQHF.